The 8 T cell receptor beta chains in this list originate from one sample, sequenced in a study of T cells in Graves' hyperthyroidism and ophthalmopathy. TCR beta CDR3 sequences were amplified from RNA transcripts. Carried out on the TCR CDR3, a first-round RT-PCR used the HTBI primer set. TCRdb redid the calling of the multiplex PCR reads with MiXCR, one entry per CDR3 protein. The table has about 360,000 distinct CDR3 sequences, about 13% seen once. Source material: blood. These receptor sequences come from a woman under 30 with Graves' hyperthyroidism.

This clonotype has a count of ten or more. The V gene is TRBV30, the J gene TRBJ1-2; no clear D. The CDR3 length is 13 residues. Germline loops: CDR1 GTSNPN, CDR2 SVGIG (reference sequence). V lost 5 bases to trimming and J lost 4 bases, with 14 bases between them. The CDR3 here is CAWDRKTGYGYTF. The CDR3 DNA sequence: TGTGCCTGGGACCGGAAGACGGGCTATGGCTACACCTTC.

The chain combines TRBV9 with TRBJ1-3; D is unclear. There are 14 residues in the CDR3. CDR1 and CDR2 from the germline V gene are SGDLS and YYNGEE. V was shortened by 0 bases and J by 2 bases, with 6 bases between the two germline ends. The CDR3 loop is CASSVATTGNTIYF. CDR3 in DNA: TGTGCCAGCAGCGTAGCCACGACTGGAAACACCATATATTTT.

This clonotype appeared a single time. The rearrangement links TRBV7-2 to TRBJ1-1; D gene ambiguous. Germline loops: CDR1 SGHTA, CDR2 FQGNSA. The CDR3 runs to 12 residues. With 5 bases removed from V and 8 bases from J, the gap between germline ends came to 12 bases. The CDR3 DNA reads TGTGCCAGCAGCACCGGAACACCCGAAGCTTTCTTT. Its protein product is CASSTGTPEAFF.

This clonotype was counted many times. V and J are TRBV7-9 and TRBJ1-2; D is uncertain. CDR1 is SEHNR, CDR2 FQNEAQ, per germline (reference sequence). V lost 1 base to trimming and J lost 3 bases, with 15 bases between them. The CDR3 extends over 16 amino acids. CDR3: CASSLGGLELDYGYTF. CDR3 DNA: TGTGCCAGCAGCTTAGGGGGTCTGGAATTGGACTATGGCTACACCTTC.

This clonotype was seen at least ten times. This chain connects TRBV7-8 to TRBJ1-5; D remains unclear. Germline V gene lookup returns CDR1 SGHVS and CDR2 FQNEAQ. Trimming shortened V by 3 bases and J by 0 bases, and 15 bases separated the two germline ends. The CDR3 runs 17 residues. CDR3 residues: CASSFDSSYYSNQPQHF. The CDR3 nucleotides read TGTGCCAGCAGCTTTGATTCCAGCTATTATAGCAATCAGCCCCAGCATTTT.

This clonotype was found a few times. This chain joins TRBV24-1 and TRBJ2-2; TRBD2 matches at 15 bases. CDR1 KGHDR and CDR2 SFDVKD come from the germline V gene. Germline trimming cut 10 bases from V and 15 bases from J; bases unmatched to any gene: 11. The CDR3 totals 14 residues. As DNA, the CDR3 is TGTGCCACTGCAAGTGGACTAGCGGGAGGGCTGGTGTTTTTT. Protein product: CATASGLAGGLVFF.

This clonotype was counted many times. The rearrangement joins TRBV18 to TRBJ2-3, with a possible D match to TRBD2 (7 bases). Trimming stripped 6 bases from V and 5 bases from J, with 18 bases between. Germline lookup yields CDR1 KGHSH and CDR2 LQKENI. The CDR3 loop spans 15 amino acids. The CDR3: CASSRRGGQEDTQYF. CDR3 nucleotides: TGTGCCAGCTCCCGAAGGGGGGGCCAAGAAGATACGCAGTATTTT.

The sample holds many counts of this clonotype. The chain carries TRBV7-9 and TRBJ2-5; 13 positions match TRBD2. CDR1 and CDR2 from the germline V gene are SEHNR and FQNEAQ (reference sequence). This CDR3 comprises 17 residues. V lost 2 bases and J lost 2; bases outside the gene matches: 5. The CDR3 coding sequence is TGTGCCAGCAGCTTACGGGCGACTAGCGGGGGGCAAGAGACCCAGTACTTC. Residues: CASSLRATSGGQETQYF.